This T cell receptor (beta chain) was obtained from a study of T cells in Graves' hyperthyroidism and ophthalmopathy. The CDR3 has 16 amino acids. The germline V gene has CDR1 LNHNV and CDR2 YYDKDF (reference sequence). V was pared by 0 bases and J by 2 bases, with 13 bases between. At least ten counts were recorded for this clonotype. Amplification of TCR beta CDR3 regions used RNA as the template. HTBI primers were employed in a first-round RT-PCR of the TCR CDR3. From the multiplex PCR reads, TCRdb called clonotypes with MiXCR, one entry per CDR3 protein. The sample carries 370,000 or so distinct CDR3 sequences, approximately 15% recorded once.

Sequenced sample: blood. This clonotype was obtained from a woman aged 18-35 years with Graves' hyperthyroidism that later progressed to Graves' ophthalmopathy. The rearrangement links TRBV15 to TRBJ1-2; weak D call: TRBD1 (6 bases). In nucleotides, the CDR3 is TGTGCCACCAGCAGAGATCGGGGGGGCACCAACTATGGCTACACCTTC. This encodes CATSRDRGGTNYGYTF. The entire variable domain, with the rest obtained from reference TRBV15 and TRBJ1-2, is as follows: DAMVIQNPRYQVTQFGKPVTLSCSQTLNHNVMYWYQQKSSQAPKLLFHYYDKDFNNEADTPDNFQSRRPNTSFCFLDIRSPGLGDTAMYLCATSRDRGGTNYGYTFGSGTRLTVV.